This TCR beta chain was documented in a study of control samples from healthy donors and cancer patients. The CDR3 totals 13 residues. Trimming removed 4 bases at V and 3 bases at J, with 8 bases between. Germline V gene sequence: CDR1 MGHRA, CDR2 YSYEKL. This table comes from immunoSEQ multiplex PCR, and its TCRdb copy is limited to in-frame clones, with some not included. Here the sample spans over 150,000 clones, around 90% being singletons. This TCR was recovered from a woman between 35 and 50 years old in good health. The material sequenced was blood. The chain combines TRBV4-1 with TRBJ2-3, with D unclear. The CDR3, as DNA: TGCGCCAGCAGCCTCGGAACTACAGATACGCAGTATTTT. Its protein is CASSLGTTDTQYF.